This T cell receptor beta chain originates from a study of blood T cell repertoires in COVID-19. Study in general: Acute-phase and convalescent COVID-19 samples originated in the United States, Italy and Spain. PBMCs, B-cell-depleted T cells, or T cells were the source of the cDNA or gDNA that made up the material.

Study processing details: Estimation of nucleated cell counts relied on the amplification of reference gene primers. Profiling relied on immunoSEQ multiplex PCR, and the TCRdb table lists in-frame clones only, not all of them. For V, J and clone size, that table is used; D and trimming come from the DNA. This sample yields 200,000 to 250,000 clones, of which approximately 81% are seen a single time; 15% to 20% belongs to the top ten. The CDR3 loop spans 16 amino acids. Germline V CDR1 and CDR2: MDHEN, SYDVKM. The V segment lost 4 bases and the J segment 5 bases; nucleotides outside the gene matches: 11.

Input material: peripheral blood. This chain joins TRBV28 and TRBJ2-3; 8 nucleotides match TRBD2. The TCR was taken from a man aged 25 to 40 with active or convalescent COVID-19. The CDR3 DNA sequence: TGTGCCAGCAGTTCCCCGCCCGGGAGGGGGGTAGATACGCAGTATTTT. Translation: CASSSPPGRGVDTQYF.